The text below deals with one T cell receptor (beta chain). From germline, CDR1 is SGDLS and CDR2 YYNGEE. The CDR3 totals 15 residues. V was trimmed by 4 bases and J by 5 bases, leaving 18 bases between them. This sample stems from a study of tumor T cells in aggressive B-cell lymphoma. This table comes from immunoSEQ multiplex PCR, and its TCRdb copy is limited to in-frame clones, with some not included. Of fewer than 3,000 clones listed, approximately 87% are singletons. The sample comprised tumor tissue. The chain couples TRBV9 to TRBJ2-5; a possible D gene is TRBD2 (7 bases). The receptor was isolated from an adult with diffuse large B cell lymphoma. The CDR3 reads CASSPKGGAWETQYF. In DNA, the CDR3 is TGTGCCAGCAGCCCAAAGGGGGGGGCATGGGAGACCCAGTACTTC.